This TCR beta chain was found in a study of technical replicates of blood from a few donors. The table came from immunoSEQ multiplex PCR; TCRdb's copy has only in-frame clones and leaves some out. The sample includes 70,000 to 85,000 clones, approximately 97% of them seen just once. The receptor comes from a human donor in good health. The specimen sequenced was T cells isolated from PBMCs.

For the CDR3, the DNA is TGCGCCAGCAGCCCGGAGGGCTCCTACGAGCAGTACTTC. Encoded protein: CASSPEGSYEQYF. V is TRBV5-1 and J is TRBJ2-7; possibly TRBD2 for D (6 bases). Germline values: CDR1 SGHRS, CDR2 YFSETQ. Trimming took off 4 bases at V and 0 bases at J, with 8 bases between the two ends. The CDR3 is made up of 13 amino acids. Looking up the rest from reference TRBV5-1 and TRBJ2-7 gives the full variable domain: KAGVTQTPRYLIKTRGQQVTLSCSPISGHRSVSWYQQTPGQGLQFLFEYFSETQRNKGNFPGRFSGRQFSNSRSEMNVSTLELGDSALYLCASSPEGSYEQYFGPGTRLTVT.